The 22 T cell receptor beta chains below were found in one sample sequenced in a study of blood T cell repertoires in COVID-19 (dated by TCRdb to 2018 to 2020). Library construction relied on the immunoSEQ multiplex PCR assay. Not all clones reach the TCRdb copy of this immuneACCESS table, which keeps in-frame sequences only. Checked studies attribute under half of the gap to unresolved V genes and leave the rest unexplained. The sample yields 100,000 to 150,000 clones; more than 70% were counted once. The ten biggest clones cover around 3% of the sample. The sequenced sample consisted of peripheral blood. The receptors derive from an elderly woman with COVID-19, enrolled during active disease.

CDR3 sequence reads: CASSSTGVNYGYTF. DNA for the CDR3: TGCGCCAGCAGCTCGACAGGGGTCAACTATGGCTACACCTTC. The V call is TRBV5-1, the J call TRBJ1-2; 8 nucleotides align to TRBD1. The CDR3 length is 14 residues. The junction had 3 bases not matched to a gene; V was cut back by 3 bases and J by 2 bases. Germline V lookup: CDR1 SGHRS, CDR2 YFSETQ.

The chain has TRBV5-1 and TRBJ2-2, with TRBD2 matching over 12 bases. V shed 3 bases and J 0 bases; nucleotides not matched to a gene: 3. Germline assignment: CDR1 SGHRS and CDR2 YFSETQ. CDR3 length: 17 residues. The CDR3 nucleotides read TGCGCCAGCAGCTCGCTAGCGGGAGGGGCGAACACCGGGGAGCTGTTTTTT. Translating gives CASSSLAGGANTGELFF.

The chain uses TRBV6-2 or TRBV6-3 and TRBJ1-2; D is undetermined. With 2 bases removed from V and 5 bases from J, the gap between germline ends came to 6 bases. This CDR3 region has 12 residues. Germline V gene lookup returns CDR1 MNHEY and CDR2 SVGEGT. Written as DNA, the CDR3 is TGTGCCAGCAGTTACAGCGTTTATGGCTACACCTTC. Its translation is CASSYSVYGYTF.

The genes are TRBV18 and TRBJ1-5; 7 bases agree with TRBD1. This CDR3 is 15 amino acids long. With 3 bases clipped from V and 1 base from J, the junction kept 3 bases outside the gene matches. The germline V gene encodes CDR1 KGHSH and CDR2 LQKENI. CDR3 sequence: CASSPEQGSNQPQHF. CDR3 sequence (DNA): TGTGCCAGCTCACCCGAACAGGGGAGCAATCAGCCCCAGCATTTT.

On this clone: This sample includes further DNA sequences coding for the same CDR3. This chain links TRBV19 with TRBJ1-3; D is unclear. Germline V gene data show CDR1 as LNHDA and CDR2 as SQIVND (reference sequence). CDR3 length: 14 amino acids. Trimming removed 7 bases at V and 1 base at J, with 11 bases between. The CDR3 nucleotides read TGTGCCAGTACAGGAATTCGGTCTGGAAACACCATATATTTT. It specifies CASTGIRSGNTIYF. The variable domain in full, completed from reference TRBV19 and TRBJ1-3, reads DGGITQSPKYLFRKEGQNVTLSCEQNLNHDAMYWYRQDPGQGLRLIYYSQIVNDFQKGDIAEGYSVSREKKESFPLTVTSAQKNPTAFYLCASTGIRSGNTIYFGEGSWLTVV.

The rearrangement links TRBV3-1 (or the pseudogene TRBV3-2) to TRBJ2-7; TRBD2 matches 7 bases. Germline V gene sequence: CDR1 LGHDT, CDR2 YNNKEL (reference sequence). With 8 bases clipped from V and 2 bases from J, the junction kept 12 bases outside the gene matches. This CDR3 has 15 amino acids. CDR3 region: CASGRGSGATYEQYF. Written as DNA, the CDR3 is TGTGCCAGCGGAAGGGGCAGCGGGGCCACCTACGAGCAGTACTTC.

The sample holds many counts of this clone. The gene calls are TRBV4-3 and TRBJ2-2; 9 bases match TRBD1. CDR3 length equals 18 residues. Germline V gives CDR1 LGHNA, CDR2 YSLEER. V lost 4 bases to trimming and J lost 1 base; unmatched junction nucleotides: 10. CDR3 sequence reads: CASSLRAWTGENTGELFF. In DNA, the CDR3 is TGCGCCAGCAGCCTAAGGGCCTGGACAGGGGAGAACACCGGGGAGCTGTTTTTT.

This clone has a single count. The J gene is TRBJ2-1, the V gene TRBV24-1; 8 bases map to TRBD2. Germline loops: CDR1 KGHDR, CDR2 SFDVKD. This CDR3 region has 17 residues. Trimming removed 4 bases from V and 0 bases from J; junction bases left unmatched: 7. CDR3 nucleotides: TGTGCCACCAGTGACCCCGCGGGGGGAAGCTCCTACAATGAGCAGTTCTTC. Protein sequence: CATSDPAGGSSYNEQFF.

The J gene is TRBJ1-1, the V gene TRBV19, with 7 bases that match TRBD1. J was trimmed by 11 bases and V by 1 base; bases with no gene match: 7. There are 13 residues in the CDR3. CDR1 and CDR2 from the germline V gene are LNHDA and SQIVND (reference sequence). The CDR3: CASSIGQGVGAFF. For the CDR3, the DNA is TGTGCCAGTAGTATAGGCCAGGGGGTTGGGGCTTTCTTT.

The V gene is TRBV5-4, the J gene TRBJ2-5; 10 nucleotides match TRBD2. Germline V lookup: CDR1 SGHNT, CDR2 YYREEE (reference sequence). Losses at the gene ends were 1 base for V and 6 bases for J; bases not matched to a gene: 9. The CDR3 has 16 amino acids. The CDR3 sequence is CASSLTGLAAGQTQYF. The CDR3 DNA reads as TGTGCCAGCAGCTTGACCGGACTAGCGGCAGGGCAGACCCAGTACTTC. Full variable domain (outside the CDR3, taken from reference TRBV5-4 and TRBJ2-5): ETGVTQSPTHLIKTRGQQVTLRCSSQSGHNTVSWYQQALGQGPQFIFQYYREEENGRGNFPPRFSGLQFPNYSSELNVNALELDDSALYLCASSLTGLAAGQTQYFGPGTRLLVL.

This chain joins TRBV7-9 and TRBJ2-7; tentative D call: TRBD1 (5 bases). Germline CDR1 SEHNR, CDR2 FQNEAQ (reference sequence). This CDR3 has 12 residues. V was cut by 1 base and J by 6 bases, with 7 bases left in between. The CDR3 DNA follows: TGTGCCAGCAGCTTAGTAGGGGCCGAGCAGTACTTC. Its translation: CASSLVGAEQYF.

This chain links TRBV6-2 or TRBV6-3 with TRBJ2-1; the D gene is possibly TRBD1 (6 bases). The CDR3 contains 13 residues. Trimming removed 4 bases at V and 10 bases at J, with 14 bases between. Germline V lookup: CDR1 MNHEY, CDR2 SVGEGT. The CDR3 DNA sequence: TGTGCCAGCAGTTTTCGGACAGTTGGCGAGCAGTTCTTC. This gives the protein CASSFRTVGEQFF.

The genes are TRBV6-2 or TRBV6-3 and TRBJ1-5; no clear D. This CDR3 region has 13 residues. The germline V and J ends were trimmed by 6 bases and 7 bases, with 13 bases remaining between them. The germline gives CDR1 MNHEY, CDR2 SVGEGT. The CDR3, as DNA: TGTGCCAGCAGCCCGCCGAGTCGGCAGCCCCAGCATTTT. Amino acid sequence: CASSPPSRQPQHF.

The V and J genes are TRBV12-3 or TRBV12-4 and TRBJ1-6; D is unresolved. Trimming stripped 0 bases from V and 13 bases from J, with 10 bases between. This CDR3 comprises 13 residues. In DNA, the CDR3 is TGTGCCAGCAGTTTAGCAGCGGTCTTTCCCCTCCACTTT. As protein: CASSLAAVFPLHF.

This clone came up once. This chain uses TRBV24-1 with TRBJ1-1; D is possibly TRBD1 (6 bases). The V end lost 4 bases, the J end lost 5 bases, and 19 bases lay between the germline ends. The CDR3 consists of 16 residues. The germline CDR1 and CDR2 sequences are KGHDR and SFDVKD. This chain's CDR3 is CATSDPVRGASTEAFF. As DNA, the CDR3 is TGTGCCACCAGTGACCCGGTTCGGGGGGCGTCTACTGAAGCTTTCTTT.

The chain combines TRBV6-5 with TRBJ2-7, with D possibly matching TRBD2 (6 bases). The CDR3 loop spans 13 amino acids. CDR1 is MNHEY, CDR2 SVGAGI, per germline. V was trimmed by 7 bases and J by 3 bases, leaving 13 bases between them. The CDR3, as DNA: TGTGCCAGCACCCCTAAGGGAGGCTACGAGCAGTACTTC. Its translation is CASTPKGGYEQYF.

The chain is built from TRBV7-2 and TRBJ2-1; 10 bases align to TRBD2. This CDR3 comprises 12 residues. Germline-derived CDR1 and CDR2 are SGHTA and FQGNSA. The trim removed 5 bases at V and 10 bases at J, leaving 2 bases unmatched. The CDR3 nucleotides read TGTGCCAGCAGCAGGGGACTAGCGGAGCAGTTCTTC. It yields the protein CASSRGLAEQFF.

The V gene is TRBV5-4, the J gene TRBJ2-2, with TRBD2 matching 11 bases. The CDR3 covers 14 residues. V shed 5 bases and J 4 bases; nucleotides not matched to a gene: 1. Germline V gene data show CDR1 as SGHNT and CDR2 as YYREEE (reference sequence). In DNA, the CDR3 is TGTGCCAGCAGTCTAGCGGGAGGCACCGGGGAGCTGTTTTTT. Translation: CASSLAGGTGELFF.

This chain links TRBV19 with TRBJ1-2, with no clear D. V was pared by 5 bases and J by 3 bases, with 16 bases between. The CDR3 has 15 amino acids. CDR1 and CDR2 (germline): LNHDA, SQIVND (reference sequence). Here the CDR3 DNA reads TGTGCCAGTAGTGCAGCGACGGGAGGTTACTATGGCTACACCTTC. Translating it yields CASSAATGGYYGYTF.

The V gene is TRBV7-9, the J gene TRBJ2-4; 9 bases fit TRBD2. V was pared by 3 bases and J by 0 bases, with 3 bases of the junction left unmatched. The CDR3 is 16 residues long. Germline V gene sequence: CDR1 SEHNR, CDR2 FQNEAQ (reference sequence). CDR3 residues: CASSLTSGLAKNIQYF. DNA for the CDR3: TGTGCCAGCAGCTTGACTAGCGGTCTAGCCAAAAACATTCAGTACTTC.

The J gene is TRBJ2-7, the V gene TRBV3-1 (or the pseudogene TRBV3-2); D gene uncertain. The V and J ends lost 2 bases and 9 bases respectively, with 17 bases between them. The V gene's germline CDR1 is LGHDT and CDR2 YNNKEL (reference sequence). This CDR3 has 14 amino acids. The CDR3 loop reads CASSQTTPPPGQYF. In DNA form, the CDR3 reads TGTGCCAGCAGCCAAACCACCCCACCACCCGGGCAGTACTTC.

This chain joins TRBV5-1 and TRBJ2-3; D remains unclear. The CDR3 loop spans 12 amino acids. CDR1 is SGHRS and CDR2 is YFSETQ in the germline V gene. Trimming cost V 4 bases and J 5 bases, with 8 bases left between them. Here the CDR3 reads CASSLVLDTQYF. Written as DNA, the CDR3 is TGCGCCAGCAGCCTGGTTCTAGATACGCAGTATTTT.